The sequence of this T cell receptor beta chain was determined in a study of T cells in Graves' hyperthyroidism and ophthalmopathy. Study details: Blood from the periphery was taken at initial diagnosis, before any treatment. Study conclusions and caveats: In blood, most of the thyroid clonotypes expanded above 0.001 were also present.

The germline V gene encodes CDR1 SGHAT and CDR2 FQNNGV. This CDR3 has 13 residues. V lost 4 bases and J 3 bases, leaving 10 bases between the germline ends. These patients, aged 18 to 65, had recently diagnosed hyperthyroidism lasting under 2 months. The PBMCs studied were ones that came from roughly 9.1 ml fresh peripheral blood. TCR beta CDR3 regions were amplified from RNA transcripts. A set of HTBI primers served as the primers for a first-round RT-PCR of the TCR CDR3. TCRdb itself ran the multiplex PCR reads through MiXCR, one entry per CDR3 protein. This sample has around 250,000 distinct CDR3 sequences; about 14% occur once, and the top ten carry roughly 15%. This clonotype has ten or more counts. Its target is unknown.

The rearrangement links TRBV11-2 to TRBJ2-7; D perhaps matches TRBD1 (5 bases). Sequencing was carried out using blood. The TCR comes from a woman between 40 and 55 years old with Graves' hyperthyroidism that later progressed to Graves' ophthalmopathy. CDR3 protein: CASSSIQVYEQYF. The DNA of the CDR3 is TGTGCCAGCAGCTCAATACAGGTCTACGAGCAGTACTTC.